This T cell receptor (beta chain) is from a study of identical twins. Each CDR3 protein gets one entry after TCRdb re-called the 5' RACE reads with MiXCR. This table holds about 890,000 distinct CDR3 sequences, over 9% found once. The sample holds many counts of this clonotype. What it binds is unknown. V lost 0 bases, J lost 8 bases, and 14 bases lay in between. Germline V gene sequence: CDR1 SGDLS, CDR2 YYNGEE. The length of the CDR3 is 14 residues. Study results and limitations: Conclusions relied on cross-sectional statistical analysis, not following the same donors.

These records were also assigned to another study, of yellow fever vaccine responses in identical twins.

The V gene is TRBV9, the J gene TRBJ1-2, with TRBD1 as a possible D gene (5 bases). Sequencing was done on a sample of PBMCs. This clonotype was sampled from a woman in her late teens or twenties in good health. The CDR3 sequence is CASSVDGLGVGYTF. The CDR3 DNA reads TGTGCCAGCAGCGTAGATGGATTGGGGGTCGGCTACACCTTC.